These T cell receptor beta chains were read from a single sample in a study of T-cell memory formation after mild COVID-19. MiXCR was run by TCRdb on the 5' RACE reads, yielding one entry per CDR3 protein. The sample yields some 340,000 distinct CDR3 sequences, 10% to 15% seen once. Sequenced material: PBMCs or a T cell subset sorted from them (not recorded which). The receptors stem from a man aged 18 to 29 who had mild COVID-19 (a few samples of this study predate the infection). Cell type and time point are not known. CDR3s include the opening cysteine and the closing phenylalanine or tryptophan. A D gene is named only where the DNA matches it firmly. Rows give clone size only sometimes, using once, few, many, or a class for an expanded clone.

D gene	V gene	clone size	J gene	CDR3 protein	CDR3 DNA
TRBD2	TRBV29-1	.	TRBJ2-7	CSVGGEDSYEQYF	TGCAGCGTGGGGGGGGAAGACTCCTACGAGCAGTACTTC
.	TRBV9	.	TRBJ2-3	CASSRRLGERTDTQYF	TGTGCCAGCAGCCGAAGACTTGGAGAGCGCACAGATACGCAGTATTTT
TRBD1	TRBV7-2	.	TRBJ2-3	CASSSRMGQGWDTQYF	TGTGCCAGCAGCTCGAGAATGGGACAGGGTTGGGATACGCAGTATTTT
TRBD2	TRBV12-3/TRBV12-4	.	TRBJ2-1	CASRFSGGAANEQFF	TGTGCCAGCAGGTTTAGCGGGGGGGCCGCGAATGAGCAGTTCTTC
.	TRBV30	.	TRBJ2-3	CAWSAADTQYF	TGTGCCTGGAGCGCAGCAGATACGCAGTATTTT
.	TRBV7-9	many	TRBJ1-1	CASRGGRDTEAFF	TGTGCCAGCAGGGGGGGTCGGGACACTGAAGCTTTCTTT
.	TRBV10-3	few	TRBJ2-2	CAISPTGTGELFF	TGTGCCATCAGTCCGACTGGTACCGGGGAGCTGTTTTTT
.	TRBV20-1	.	TRBJ2-3	CSASDHTDTQYF	TGCAGTGCTTCGGACCACACAGATACGCAGTATTTT
TRBD1	TRBV12-3/TRBV12-4	few	TRBJ2-7	CASSFGRGPYEQYF	TGTGCCAGCAGTTTCGGAAGGGGGCCTTACGAGCAGTACTTC
.	TRBV6-2/TRBV6-3	.	TRBJ1-1	CASRQTANTEAFF	TGTGCCAGCCGTCAGACAGCGAACACTGAAGCTTTCTTT
.	TRBV29-1	.	TRBJ1-2	CSVVKTENYGYTF	TGCAGCGTTGTTAAGACAGAGAACTATGGCTACACCTTC
TRBD2	TRBV10-2	few	TRBJ2-5	CASSDASGEYF	TGCGCCAGCAGCGACGCCAGCGGGGAGTACTTC
.	TRBV12-3/TRBV12-4	few	TRBJ1-6	CASSLQESNSPLHF	TGTGCCAGCAGTTTACAGGAATCGAATTCACCCCTCCACTTT
TRBD1	TRBV7-3	.	TRBJ1-2	CASSPGTDSSGYTF	TGTGCCAGCAGCCCTGGGACAGACTCCAGTGGCTACACCTTC
TRBD1	TRBV29-1	few	TRBJ2-2	CSATGDTGELFF	TGCAGCGCGACAGGGGACACCGGGGAGCTGTTTTTT
.	TRBV10-3	many	TRBJ2-7	CAISAVVGGEQYF	TGTGCCATCAGTGCGGTGGTGGGGGGAGAGCAGTACTTC
.	TRBV7-8	many	TRBJ2-7	CASSPYTVVTLSF	TGTGCCAGCAGCCCATACACCGTCGTAACACTCAGTTTC
.	TRBV7-2	many	TRBJ1-1	CASSLLRVAFF	TGTGCCAGCAGCCTACTACGGGTAGCTTTCTTT
.	TRBV11-1	few	TRBJ2-5	CASSLVVREIETQYF	TGTGCCAGCAGCTTAGTGGTCCGGGAAATTGAGACCCAGTACTTC
TRBD2	TRBV5-1	few	TRBJ2-6	CASSQRDGTGANVLTF	TGCGCCAGCAGCCAGCGGGACGGGACTGGGGCCAACGTCCTGACTTTC
.	TRBV7-9	few	TRBJ1-2	CASVGDWSSVYGYTF	TGTGCCAGCGTAGGTGATTGGTCTTCAGTCTATGGCTACACCTTC
TRBD2	TRBV6-5	.	TRBJ2-5	CASSPSGGNQETQYF	TGTGCCAGCAGTCCAAGCGGGGGAAACCAAGAGACCCAGTACTTC
TRBD1	TRBV24-1	.	TRBJ1-2	CATSDPTGLGYTF	TGTGCCACCAGTGACCCGACAGGGCTTGGCTACACCTTC
.	TRBV5-1	few	TRBJ1-1	CASSGGGGETEAFF	TGCGCCAGCAGCGGAGGTGGAGGGGAAACTGAAGCTTTCTTT
.	TRBV6-5	.	TRBJ1-1	CASSYSGAEAFF	TGTGCCAGCAGTTACTCGGGTGCCGAAGCTTTCTTT
.	TRBV28	many	TRBJ2-2	CASSLKLLRRGSNTGELFF	TGTGCCAGCAGTCTGAAACTGCTCAGACGGGGCTCGAACACCGGGGAGCTGTTTTTT
TRBD1	TRBV5-6	few	TRBJ2-1	CASSLQQGWNEQFF	TGTGCCAGCAGCTTGCAACAGGGGTGGAATGAGCAGTTCTTC
.	TRBV5-1	many	TRBJ2-1	CASSLEGPQFF	TGCGCCAGCAGCTTGGAAGGACCCCAGTTCTTC
TRBD1	TRBV29-1	.	TRBJ1-4	CSVARTGLNEKLFF	TGCAGCGTGGCCCGGACAGGCTTAAATGAAAAACTGTTTTTT
TRBD1	TRBV10-3	few	TRBJ2-3	CATGTGEADTQYF	TGTGCCACCGGAACAGGGGAAGCAGATACGCAGTATTTT
.	TRBV3-2	.	TRBJ1-1	CARGNSRNTEAFF	TGTGCCAGGGGGAACAGCAGGAACACTGAAGCTTTCTTT
.	TRBV6-4	.	TRBJ2-1	CASSGPGDSEQFF	TGTGCCAGCAGTGGACCGGGGGATTCTGAGCAGTTCTTC
TRBD2	TRBV7-9	few	TRBJ2-3	CASSLAPGGARGSGTDTQYF	TGTGCCAGCAGCTTAGCCCCAGGAGGGGCGCGGGGGTCGGGCACAGATACGCAGTATTTT
TRBD1	TRBV28	few	TRBJ1-5	CASSRADRGVVSNQPQHF	TGTGCCAGCAGTCGGGCCGACAGGGGTGTTGTAAGCAATCAGCCCCAGCATTTT
.	TRBV21-1	few	TRBJ1-1	CASSKAPGQGPEAFF	TGTGCCAGCAGCAAAGCCCCGGGACAGGGACCCGAAGCTTTCTTT
.	TRBV10-3	few	TRBJ2-2	CAINNSPTNTGELFF	TGTGCCATCAATAACAGTCCAACGAACACCGGGGAGCTGTTTTTT
.	TRBV7-9	.	TRBJ2-7	CASSPDLPYEQYF	TGTGCCAGCAGCCCCGACTTACCCTACGAGCAGTACTTC
.	TRBV2	few	TRBJ1-2	CASSGYAVNYGYTF	TGTGCCAGCAGTGGGTATGCCGTGAACTATGGCTACACCTTC
TRBD2	TRBV7-6	many	TRBJ2-7	CASSPLLTSGGSYEQYF	TGTGCCAGCAGCCCGCTGCTGACTAGCGGGGGCTCCTACGAGCAGTACTTC
.	TRBV12-3/TRBV12-4	.	TRBJ2-4	CASSLGWGPRRNIQYF	TGTGCCAGCAGTTTAGGTTGGGGGCCCCGAAGAAACATTCAGTACTTC
.	TRBV7-2	.	TRBJ2-7	CASSSNRAAYEQYF	TGTGCCAGCAGCTCGAACAGGGCGGCCTACGAGCAGTACTTC
TRBD2	TRBV7-2	many	TRBJ2-3	CASSGTGTSGSDTQYF	TGTGCCAGCAGCGGAACCGGGACTAGCGGATCAGATACGCAGTATTTT
.	TRBV29-1	few	TRBJ2-1	CSAHMDTYNEQFF	TGCAGCGCCCACATGGACACCTACAATGAGCAGTTCTTC
TRBD2	TRBV7-2	few	TRBJ2-5	CASSSGLAGGVQETQYF	TGTGCCAGCAGCTCGGGACTAGCGGGGGGGGTACAAGAGACCCAGTACTTC
TRBD1	TRBV7-3	many	TRBJ1-1	CASSLGQENTEAFF	TGTGCCAGCAGCTTAGGACAGGAGAACACTGAAGCTTTCTTT
TRBD1	TRBV20-1	.	TRBJ1-1	CSANGQAKRGAFF	TGCAGTGCGAATGGACAGGCGAAAAGGGGAGCTTTCTTT
.	TRBV7-6	.	TRBJ2-3	CASSPGTFRTDTQYF	TGTGCCAGCAGCCCAGGGACGTTCCGCACAGATACGCAGTATTTT
.	TRBV7-2	few	TRBJ1-2	CASSPRALQANYGYTF	TGTGCCAGCAGCCCGAGGGCCCTTCAAGCTAACTATGGCTACACCTTC
.	TRBV14	many	TRBJ1-6	CASSQGREYSPLHF	TGTGCCAGCAGCCAAGGAAGGGAGTACTCACCCCTCCACTTT
.	TRBV12-3/TRBV12-4	few	TRBJ2-3	CASSLIATDTQYF	TGTGCCAGCAGCCTGATAGCGACAGATACGCAGTATTTT
TRBD2	TRBV10-3	many	TRBJ2-1	CAISDRTSGYNEQFF	TGTGCCATCAGTGACAGGACTAGCGGGTACAATGAGCAGTTCTTC